One and the same sample provided the 27 T cell receptor beta chains below, sequenced in a study of PD-L1 blockade in urothelial cancer. Time point denoted: peripheral blood 6 weeks after treatment start. Here immunoSEQ multiplex PCR was the method, and the copy in TCRdb shows in-frame clones only, minus some. The sample has 60,000 to 80,000 clones, about nine tenths seen once; the top ten hold 11%. Sample: PBMCs, taken around atezolizumab (anti-PD-L1) treatment. The origin of the receptors is a man in his 60s with urothelial cancer.

This chain links TRBV27 with TRBJ2-1, with TRBD2 matching over 8 bases. The CDR3 sequence is 16 residues long. In germline, CDR1 is MNHEY, CDR2 SMNVEV (reference sequence). The V and J ends lost 6 bases and 5 bases, in that order; junction bases with no gene match: 12. CDR3 sequence (DNA): TGTGCCAGCAGCCCCCGGACTAGCCCTAAACACAATGAGCAGTTCTTC. Its protein product is CASSPRTSPKHNEQFF.

CDR3 DNA: TGTGCCATACAAGCGGGGGGAAGATACAATGAGCAGTTCTTC. Its translation: CAIQAGGRYNEQFF. The rearrangement links TRBV5-4 to TRBJ2-1, with 9 bases identical to TRBD2. V lost 9 bases and J lost 4; bases outside the gene matches: 8. Germline V CDR1 and CDR2: SGHNT, YYREEE (reference sequence). This CDR3 has 14 residues. The variable domain in full, with the rest retrieved from reference TRBV5-4 and TRBJ2-1, is ETGVTQSPTHLIKTRGQQVTLRCSSQSGHNTVSWYQQALGQGPQFIFQYYREEENGRGNFPPRFSGLQFPNYSSELNVNALELDDSALYLCAIQAGGRYNEQFFGPGTRLTVL.

The V and J genes are TRBV7-9 and TRBJ1-2; D remains ambiguous. Germline V gene sequence: CDR1 SEHNR, CDR2 FQNEAQ (reference sequence). The CDR3 is 13 residues long. V gave up 4 bases and J gave up 8 bases, with 14 bases separating them. In DNA form, the CDR3 reads TGTGCCAGCAGCTCCCCCGGGGAAAGGGGCTACACCTTC. Its translation is CASSSPGERGYTF.

The chain recombines TRBV19 with TRBJ1-1; D perhaps matches TRBD1 (6 bases). Per germline, CDR1 LNHDA and CDR2 SQIVND (reference sequence). V dropped 4 bases and J dropped 3 bases, with 9 bases sitting between them. The CDR3 is 13 amino acids. The CDR3 region is CASSSPGDTEAFF. CDR3 in DNA: TGTGCCAGTAGTAGCCCAGGGGACACTGAAGCTTTCTTT.

Remarks on this clone: The germline gene is not matched at one end of the junction; a read error may be the cause. This chain uses TRBV7-7 with TRBJ2-7; D remains unclear. CDR3 size: 12 residues. Germline-derived CDR1 and CDR2 are SSHAT and FNYEAQ (reference sequence). The CDR3 loop is CASSPLGYEQYF. The CDR3 DNA reads TGTGCTAGCAGCCCGCTCGGGTACGAGCAGTACTTC.

The chain couples TRBV7-9 to TRBJ1-5; 7 bases match TRBD1. V was clipped by 1 base and J by 3 bases; unmatched bases: 3. Germline V gene lookup returns CDR1 SEHNR and CDR2 FQNEAQ (reference sequence). The CDR3 runs to 15 residues. CDR3 protein: CASSLGTGINQPQHF. CDR3 DNA sequence: TGTGCCAGCAGCTTAGGGACAGGAATCAATCAGCCCCAGCATTTT.

V and J are TRBV11-2 and TRBJ1-2, with D possibly being TRBD1 (5 bases). V lost 0 bases and J 0 bases, leaving 11 bases between the germline ends. CDR1 is SGHAT and CDR2 is FQNNGV in the germline V gene. The CDR3 contains 16 residues. DNA for the CDR3: TGTGCCAGCAGCTTAGATCGGGGACTACCTAACTATGGCTACACCTTC. Residues: CASSLDRGLPNYGYTF.

The rearrangement joins TRBV25-1 to TRBJ2-5, with D possibly being TRBD2 (5 bases). Germline V CDR1 and CDR2: MGHDK, SYGVNS. The CDR3 totals 16 residues. V lost 7 bases and J lost 5, with 23 bases in between. DNA for the CDR3: TGTGCCAGCACCTCCACCACGCGGGCTTGGCGGGAGACCCAGTACTTC. Its protein is CASTSTTRAWRETQYF. Full variable domain (remainder filled in from reference TRBV25-1 and TRBJ2-5): EADIYQTPRYLVIGTGKKITLECSQTMGHDKMYWYQQDPGMELHLIHYSYGVNSTEKGDLSSESTVSRIRTEHFPLTLESARPSHTSQYLCASTSTTRAWRETQYFGPGTRLLVL.

V is TRBV27 and J is TRBJ2-7, with 7 bases identical to TRBD2. The germline V gene has CDR1 MNHEY and CDR2 SMNVEV (reference sequence). Trimming at V came to 4 bases and at J to 5 bases, leaving 8 bases not matched to a gene. CDR3 length equals 14 residues. The CDR3 coding sequence is TGTGCCAGCAGTTCTTTACTAGCGTCCCACGAGCAGTACTTC. This encodes CASSSLLASHEQYF.

The chain combines TRBV29-1 with TRBJ2-1, with 14 nucleotides matching TRBD2. Looked up from germline, CDR1 is SQVTM and CDR2 is ANQGSEA. The CDR3 has 14 residues. The CDR3 bases are TGCAGTTCCCCGGGACTAGCGGGAGTTAATGAGCAGTTCTTC. Translated: CSSPGLAGVNEQFF.

The chain employs TRBV18 and TRBJ2-5; TRBD2 is a possible D gene (6 bases). Germline values: CDR1 KGHSH, CDR2 LQKENI. This CDR3 spans 16 amino acids. The V end lost 3 bases, the J end lost 2 bases, and 16 bases lay between the germline ends. CDR3 sequence: CASSPPGETEQETQYF. Here the CDR3 DNA reads TGTGCCAGCTCACCCCCGGGGGAGACAGAACAAGAGACCCAGTACTTC.

The rearrangement uses TRBV7-2 and TRBJ2-7; TRBD1 matches at 9 bases. The CDR3 totals 14 residues. The V and J ends lost 4 bases and 2 bases, in that order; junction bases with no gene match: 3. CDR1 and CDR2 (germline): SGHTA, FQGNSA. CDR3 sequence: CASSSGQGPYEQYF. In DNA form, the CDR3 reads TGTGCCAGCAGCTCGGGACAGGGACCCTACGAGCAGTACTTC.

This chain joins TRBV19 and TRBJ2-1; 9 nucleotides match TRBD2. The CDR3 totals 15 residues. Trimming at V came to 6 bases and at J to 4 bases, leaving 7 bases not matched to a gene. Germline loops: CDR1 LNHDA, CDR2 SQIVND (reference sequence). The CDR3 sequence: CASRTGTSTYNEQFF. The CDR3 region has the DNA TGTGCCAGTAGGACCGGGACTAGCACATACAATGAGCAGTTCTTC.

The CDR3 region is CASSLGAQGEQFF. The CDR3 DNA follows: TGTGCCAGCAGCTTGGGGGCACAAGGTGAGCAGTTCTTC. The genes are TRBV5-4 and TRBJ2-1; D is ambiguous. V lost 0 bases and J lost 9, with 10 bases in between. This CDR3 contains 13 residues. The germline gives CDR1 SGHNT, CDR2 YYREEE (reference sequence).

The chain joins TRBV30 to TRBJ2-7; D remains ambiguous. V was clipped by 2 bases and J by 3 bases, with 8 bases between them. Germline CDR1 and CDR2: GTSNPN and SVGIG (reference sequence). The CDR3 has 12 amino acids. In DNA form, the CDR3 reads TGTGCCTGGAGTAAACTAAGCTACGAGCAGTACTTC. This translates into CAWSKLSYEQYF.

J is TRBJ2-3 and V is TRBV10-3; TRBD1 agrees at 7 bases. CDR1 ENHRY and CDR2 SYGVKD come from the germline V gene. V shed 3 bases, J shed 0 bases, and the junction held 6 bases outside the gene matches. The CDR3 is 16 residues long. CDR3 sequence reads: CAISDQGVGSTDTQYF. The CDR3 DNA follows: TGTGCCATCAGTGATCAGGGGGTTGGGAGCACAGATACGCAGTATTTT.

This chain joins TRBV14 and TRBJ2-7, with TRBD1 identical over 10 bases. The CDR3 totals 15 residues. The J segment lost 3 bases and the V segment lost 4 bases, leaving 6 bases of the junction unmatched. Germline V gene lookup returns CDR1 SGHDN and CDR2 FVKESK. The CDR3 loop is CASSRQGAGYYEQYF. The CDR3 nucleotides read TGTGCCAGCAGCCGACAGGGGGCTGGTTACTACGAGCAGTACTTC.

This rearrangement joins TRBV30 to TRBJ2-3; 7 positions match TRBD2. Trimming cost V 4 bases and J 4 bases; bases outside gene matches: 5. The CDR3 loop spans 13 amino acids. Germline CDR1 GTSNPN, CDR2 SVGIG (reference sequence). CDR3 protein: CAWKGGSADTQYF. CDR3 in DNA: TGTGCCTGGAAAGGCGGGAGTGCAGATACGCAGTATTTT.

This chain links TRBV7-2 with TRBJ2-5, with TRBD1 identical over 10 bases. The J segment lost 4 bases and the V segment lost 7 bases, leaving 3 bases of the junction unmatched. Germline V gene sequence: CDR1 SGHTA, CDR2 FQGNSA. This CDR3 region has 13 residues. The CDR3 DNA reads as TGTGCCAGCATCGGGACAGGGGTAGAGACCCAGTACTTC. It is translated as CASIGTGVETQYF.

The V call is TRBV7-2, the J call TRBJ2-6; D gene unclear. V was pared by 5 bases and J by 1 base, with 9 bases between. The CDR3 length is 15 residues. The germline V gene has CDR1 SGHTA and CDR2 FQGNSA. CDR3 amino acids: CASSPPLSGANVLTF. The CDR3, as DNA: TGTGCCAGCAGCCCCCCCCTTTCTGGGGCCAACGTCCTGACTTTC.

The rearrangement links TRBV2 to TRBJ2-5; D is unresolved. This CDR3 region has 15 residues. V shed 1 base and J shed 5 bases, with 14 bases lying between them. Germline CDR1 and CDR2: SNHLY and FYNNEI. The CDR3 DNA follows: TGTGCCAGCAGTGAAGTAAGGTTGACTCGGGAGACCCAGTACTTC. This translates into CASSEVRLTRETQYF.

CDR3 coding DNA: TGTGCCAGCAGCTCTATAGACTGGTACAATGAGCAGTTCTTC. Protein product: CASSSIDWYNEQFF. The rearrangement links TRBV5-6 to TRBJ2-1; D is undetermined. This CDR3 is 14 amino acids long. The V gene lost 3 bases and the J gene lost 4 bases, with 11 bases spanning the gap. Germline V gene lookup returns CDR1 SGHDT and CDR2 YYEEEE.

The rearrangement links TRBV19 to TRBJ2-2; weak D call: TRBD2 (5 bases). V lost 5 bases and J lost 6, with 16 bases in between. The CDR3 length is 15 residues. Per the germline V gene, CDR1 is LNHDA and CDR2 is SQIVND (reference sequence). Here the CDR3 reads CASSQDPPRAGELFF. In DNA form, the CDR3 reads TGTGCCAGTAGTCAGGACCCACCGAGGGCCGGGGAGCTGTTTTTT.

The rearrangement links TRBV6-6 to TRBJ1-6, with D unclear. The CDR3 sequence is 14 residues long. The germline gives CDR1 MNHNY, CDR2 SVGAGI (reference sequence). With 6 bases removed from V and 0 bases from J, the gap between germline ends came to 6 bases. CDR3 sequence: CASSRDSYNSPLHF. Here the CDR3 DNA reads TGTGCCAGCAGCCGGGACTCCTATAATTCACCCCTCCACTTT.

This clone was counted a single time. The chain recombines TRBV25-1 with TRBJ1-1, with a possible D match to TRBD1 (6 bases). V dropped 1 base and J dropped 5 bases, with 14 bases sitting between them. Germline CDR1 is MGHDK and CDR2 is SYGVNS. The CDR3 runs to 15 residues. This chain's CDR3 is CASSELQGRRTEAFF. CDR3 bases: TGTGCCAGCAGTGAATTACAGGGTCGGAGGACTGAAGCTTTCTTT.

The rearrangement joins TRBV28 to TRBJ2-2; 8 nucleotides match TRBD1. Per germline, CDR1 MDHEN and CDR2 SYDVKM. Trimming at V came to 3 bases and at J to 5 bases, leaving 11 bases not matched to a gene. CDR3 length: 17 residues. The CDR3 DNA sequence: TGTGCCAGCAGTTTGGCGCAGGGGGCGCTGAGAACCGGGGAGCTGTTTTTT. The encoded protein is CASSLAQGALRTGELFF.

This clone is a singleton in its sample. This chain uses TRBV11-3 with TRBJ2-3, with 12 bases lining up with TRBD1. The junction had 4 bases not matched to a gene; V was cut back by 5 bases and J by 4 bases. The CDR3 contains 15 residues. Germline assignment: CDR1 SGHNT and CDR2 YENEEA. The CDR3 reads CASSKGQGAADTQYF. The DNA for the CDR3 is TGTGCCAGCAGCAAGGGACAGGGGGCAGCAGATACGCAGTATTTT. Combining the CDR3 with reference TRBV11-3 and TRBJ2-3 gives the whole variable domain EAGVVQSPRYKIIEKKQPVAFWCNPISGHNTLYWYLQNLGQGPELLIRYENEEAVDDSQLPKDRFSAERLKGVDSTLKIQPAELGDSAVYLCASSKGQGAADTQYFGPGTRLTVL.